This T cell receptor (beta chain) is from a study of T cell changes during pregnancy in multiple sclerosis. The table came from immunoSEQ multiplex PCR; TCRdb's copy has only in-frame clones and leaves some out. The data hold approximately 85,000 clones, with about 89% observed a single time. Germline CDR1 reads LNHDA; CDR2 reads SQIVND (reference sequence). The V gene end was trimmed by 7 bases and the J gene end by 1 base; junction bases not matched to a gene: 7. This CDR3 comprises 14 residues. The source material was peripheral blood, sampled in the first trimester of pregnancy. This receptor was obtained from a female donor with multiple sclerosis, enrolled in a pregnancy study. The rearrangement links TRBV19 to TRBJ2-7, with 7 bases that match TRBD2. The CDR3 DNA sequence: TGTGCCAGTAAACAACTAGCGACATCCTACGAGCAGTACTTC. Protein: CASKQLATSYEQYF.